Below are 31 T cell receptor beta chains sequenced from a single sample in a study of blood T cell repertoires in COVID-19. Some clones are missing from TCRdb's copy, which holds only in-frame ones; the method was immunoSEQ multiplex PCR. The table lists about 220,000 clones, about nine tenths of them singletons. Sequenced sample: peripheral blood. The receptors shown here come from a man aged 25-45 years who had recovered from COVID-19.

The chain uses TRBV7-2 and TRBJ1-6; the D is unclear. The CDR3 sequence is 15 residues long. The germline gives CDR1 SGHTA, CDR2 FQGNSA. V was trimmed by 7 bases and J by 14 bases, leaving 24 bases between them. The CDR3 nucleotides read TGTGCCAGCAACTCCGATTTGTATGGAGGGATATCCCTCCACTTT. Residues: CASNSDLYGGISLHF.

This chain joins TRBV7-9 and TRBJ2-3; the D gene is possibly TRBD2 (6 bases). Trimming took off 4 bases at V and 4 bases at J, with 27 bases between the two ends. CDR1 is SEHNR and CDR2 is FQNEAQ in the germline V gene (reference sequence). CDR3 length equals 19 residues. CDR3 protein: CASSSSRVGSGLQADTQYF. DNA for the CDR3: TGTGCCAGCAGCTCGTCTCGGGTTGGGTCGGGACTTCAGGCAGATACGCAGTATTTT.

The gene calls are TRBV10-1 and TRBJ1-1; 7 nucleotides match TRBD1. Trimming took 4 bases from V and 0 from J; bases not matched to a gene: 2. The V gene's germline CDR1 is WNHNN and CDR2 SYGVQD (reference sequence). The CDR3 length is 14 residues. The CDR3 reads CASSAGTVNTEAFF. The CDR3 bases are TGCGCCAGCAGTGCCGGGACAGTGAACACTGAAGCTTTCTTT.

The chain uses TRBV13 and TRBJ1-1, with 7 positions matching TRBD1. V gave up 5 bases and J gave up 0 bases; unmatched junction bases: 12. This CDR3 has 17 amino acids. Per germline, CDR1 PRHDT and CDR2 FYEKMQ (reference sequence). CDR3 region: CASSVPSLQGMNTEAFF. CDR3 DNA: TGTGCCAGCAGCGTTCCTTCGTTACAGGGGATGAACACTGAAGCTTTCTTT.

This clone qualifies as medium-sized. The V and J genes are TRBV19 and TRBJ1-2, with 7 positions matching TRBD1. V shed 7 bases, J shed 2 bases, and the junction held 19 bases outside the gene matches. The CDR3 has 18 amino acids. The germline V gene has CDR1 LNHDA and CDR2 SQIVND (reference sequence). The CDR3 nucleotides read TGTGCCAGTACCCCGAGGAGATTCGACAGGGAGAGGAACTATGGCTACACCTTC. Amino acid sequence: CASTPRRFDRERNYGYTF. Full variable domain (missing parts from reference TRBV19 and TRBJ1-2): DGGITQSPKYLFRKEGQNVTLSCEQNLNHDAMYWYRQDPGQGLRLIYYSQIVNDFQKGDIAEGYSVSREKKESFPLTVTSAQKNPTAFYLCASTPRRFDRERNYGYTFGSGTRLTVV.

The V gene is TRBV6-5, the J gene TRBJ2-3, with D unresolved. Germline V CDR1 and CDR2: MNHEY, SVGAGI. Trimming took 5 bases from V and 6 from J, leaving 12 bases between them. This CDR3 comprises 13 residues. In DNA, the CDR3 is TGTGCCAGCAGTCTCTCCTTCGTGGATACGCAGTATTTT. Encoded protein: CASSLSFVDTQYF.

This rearrangement joins TRBV6-6 to TRBJ1-5; 10 positions match TRBD1. V lost 5 bases and J lost 3; bases outside the gene matches: 4. This CDR3 is 15 amino acids long. Germline CDR1 MNHNY, CDR2 SVGAGI (reference sequence). The CDR3 DNA follows: TGTGCCAGCAGTCCCGGACAGGGGGACAATCAGCCCCAGCATTTT. Its translation is CASSPGQGDNQPQHF.

The rearrangement uses TRBV27 and TRBJ1-2; 8 bases match TRBD1. The length of the CDR3 is 13 residues. Germline V gives CDR1 MNHEY, CDR2 SMNVEV (reference sequence). V was clipped by 3 bases and J by 8 bases; unmatched bases: 5. This CDR3 is CASSFEQGEGYTF. CDR3 coding DNA: TGTGCCAGCAGTTTTGAACAGGGGGAGGGCTACACCTTC.

CDR3 in amino acids: CASKGGSSGANVLTF. The CDR3 DNA reads TGTGCCAGTAAAGGGGGCAGCTCTGGGGCCAACGTCCTGACTTTC. V is TRBV19 and J is TRBJ2-6; 7 bases match TRBD1. Germline CDR1 reads LNHDA; CDR2 reads SQIVND (reference sequence). The CDR3 is made up of 15 amino acids. V trimming: 7 bases; J trimming: 0 bases; junction bases outside the gene matches: 3.

This clone was detected only once. The J gene is TRBJ2-7, the V gene TRBV7-2; D unresolved. Germline V gene sequence: CDR1 SGHTA, CDR2 FQGNSA. The CDR3 is made up of 14 amino acids. The V end lost 1 base, the J end lost 8 bases, and 15 bases lay between the germline ends. The CDR3 nucleotides read TGTGCCAGCAGCTTAGGAGCCCCCCTTGTGAAGCAGTACTTC. It encodes CASSLGAPLVKQYF. Filled out from reference TRBV7-2 and TRBJ2-7, the complete variable domain reads GAGVSQSPSNKVTEKGKDVELRCDPISGHTALYWYRQSLGQGLEFLIYFQGNSAPDKSGLPSDRFSAERTGGSVSTLTIQRTQQEDSAVYLCASSLGAPLVKQYFGPGTRLTVT.

The V call is TRBV11-2, the J call TRBJ1-4; the D gene is possibly TRBD1 (5 bases). Per germline, CDR1 SGHAT and CDR2 FQNNGV. CDR3 length equals 15 residues. With 7 bases removed from V and 4 bases from J, the gap between germline ends came to 16 bases. CDR3 coding DNA: TGTGCCAGCACCCCCTGGGGGAGGCGTAATGAAAAACTGTTTTTT. Amino acids: CASTPWGRRNEKLFF.

This clone was seen once. V gene TRBV7-2 combines with J gene TRBJ1-2; 9 positions match TRBD1. CDR3 length: 16 amino acids. CDR1 and CDR2 from the germline V gene are SGHTA and FQGNSA. The junction had 7 bases not matched to a gene; V was cut back by 3 bases and J by 2 bases. The CDR3 sequence: CASSLAPGQGNYGYTF. The CDR3 region has the DNA TGTGCCAGCAGCTTGGCCCCGGGACAGGGAAACTATGGCTACACCTTC.

The J gene is TRBJ1-1, the V gene TRBV6-4; 8 positions agree with TRBD1. The germline V gene has CDR1 MRHNA and CDR2 SNTAGT. V lost 5 bases, J lost 6 bases, and 5 bases stayed unmatched. This CDR3 comprises 13 residues. The DNA of the CDR3 is TGTGCCAGCAGTTCACAGGGGGAGCCTGAAGCTTTCTTT. This translates into CASSSQGEPEAFF.

The chain recombines TRBV3-1 (or the pseudogene TRBV3-2) with TRBJ2-5; D remains ambiguous. V lost 3 bases, J lost 3 bases, and 8 bases lay in between. The V gene's germline CDR1 is LGHDT and CDR2 YNNKEL (reference sequence). There are 13 residues in the CDR3. The CDR3 DNA reads as TGTGCCAGCAGCCACAGGCCCGAAGAGACCCAGTACTTC. Protein: CASSHRPEETQYF.

The V and J genes are TRBV23-1 and TRBJ1-2, with 8 bases matching TRBD1. TRBV23-1 is assigned to the ORF class and has an uncertain function. V lost 3 bases and J lost 4; bases outside the gene matches: 4. This CDR3 is built from 14 residues. The CDR3 here is CASSHGQGGYGYTF. The CDR3 DNA sequence: TGCGCCAGCAGTCACGGACAGGGTGGCTATGGCTACACCTTC.

The chain employs TRBV9 and TRBJ2-7, with D unresolved. In germline, CDR1 is SGDLS, CDR2 YYNGEE. There are 13 residues in the CDR3. The V end was cut by 4 bases, the J end by 3 bases, with 11 bases between. The CDR3 bases are TGTGCCAGCAGCCCCACTAACCGCTACGAGCAGTACTTC. Its protein is CASSPTNRYEQYF.

This chain links TRBV5-4 with TRBJ2-3; 11 bases are shared with TRBD2. Trimming at V came to 0 bases and at J to 4 bases, leaving 4 bases not matched to a gene. The CDR3 length is 16 residues. Germline assignment: CDR1 SGHNT and CDR2 YYREEE (reference sequence). The CDR3 sequence: CASSLELAGGADTQYF. The CDR3 nucleotides are TGTGCCAGCAGCTTGGAGCTAGCGGGGGGAGCAGATACGCAGTATTTT.

The chain carries TRBV10-2 and TRBJ2-3, with D possibly matching TRBD2 (6 bases). This CDR3 comprises 14 residues. With 6 bases removed from V and 5 bases from J, the gap between germline ends came to 15 bases. CDR1 is WSHSY and CDR2 is SAAADI in the germline V gene. For the CDR3, the DNA is TGCGCCAGCAGCCCCCGGGACTCCCGAGATACGCAGTATTTT. Amino acids: CASSPRDSRDTQYF.

In this sample, this clone turned up a few times. The V and J genes are TRBV27 and TRBJ1-5; maybe TRBD1 (5 bases). Germline CDR1 and CDR2: MNHEY and SMNVEV (reference sequence). The V end was cut by 5 bases, the J end by 1 base, with 18 bases between. The CDR3 covers 17 residues. CDR3 nucleotide sequence: TGTGCCAGCAGTGTGTGGTGGGGCATGGGGAGCAATCAGCCCCAGCATTTT. Amino acids: CASSVWWGMGSNQPQHF.

The chain carries TRBV12-3 or TRBV12-4 and TRBJ1-1; D gene ambiguous. V lost 3 bases, J lost 10 bases, and 12 bases lay in between. This CDR3 is 12 amino acids long. Written as DNA, the CDR3 is TGTGCCAGCAGTTTGGTGGGAGGAGGAGCTTTCTTT. It codes for CASSLVGGGAFF.

The chain has TRBV4-1 and TRBJ1-2, with a weak D call TRBD1 (6 bases). The germline V gene encodes CDR1 MGHRA and CDR2 YSYEKL. V was clipped by 0 bases and J by 0 bases, with 20 bases between them. The CDR3 totals 19 residues. CDR3 residues: CASSQDVGQSLLANYGYTF. The CDR3 coding sequence is TGCGCCAGCAGCCAAGATGTCGGACAGAGCTTATTAGCTAACTATGGCTACACCTTC.

V gene TRBV29-1 combines with J gene TRBJ1-2; D ambiguous. CDR1 and CDR2 from the germline V gene are SQVTM and ANQGSEA. The CDR3 consists of 14 residues. V was cut by 7 bases and J by 3 bases, with 18 bases left in between. This CDR3 reads CSAKEDQTYYGYTF. The CDR3 region has the DNA TGCAGCGCAAAGGAGGACCAGACCTACTATGGCTACACCTTC.

The CDR3 loop reads CSTGGSNQPQHF. Here the CDR3 DNA reads TGTTCAACAGGGGGAAGCAATCAGCCCCAGCATTTT. The chain uses TRBV19 and TRBJ1-5, with 8 positions matching TRBD1. CDR3 length: 12 residues. CDR1 LNHDA and CDR2 SQIVND come from the germline V gene (reference sequence).

The chain couples TRBV4-2 to TRBJ1-2; D remains unclear. This CDR3 comprises 16 residues. The germline gives CDR1 LGHNA, CDR2 YNFKEQ. The V end lost 4 bases, the J end lost 5 bases, and 20 bases lay between the germline ends. The CDR3 DNA reads TGTGCCAGCAGCCCTACCGCCTCCATGGGAGGGTATGGCTACACCTTC. Amino acids: CASSPTASMGGYGYTF.

The genes are TRBV24-1 and TRBJ2-3, with a weak D call TRBD1 (5 bases). The CDR3 contains 14 residues. Between the trimmed V and J ends, which lost 0 bases and 8 bases, there was a span of 11 bases. CDR1 is KGHDR, CDR2 SFDVKD, per germline. For the CDR3, the DNA is TGTGCCACCAGTGATTTGACCGGGCAGGGTACGCAGTATTTT. Translating it yields CATSDLTGQGTQYF.

The chain joins TRBV7-8 to TRBJ2-2; 9 bases are shared with TRBD1. The CDR3 has 15 residues. With 4 bases clipped from V and 5 bases from J, the junction kept 5 bases outside the gene matches. The germline V gene has CDR1 SGHVS and CDR2 FQNEAQ. The CDR3 loop reads CASSSGQGKTGELFF. As DNA, the CDR3 is TGTGCCAGCAGCTCAGGACAGGGGAAAACCGGGGAGCTGTTTTTT.

The chain recombines TRBV7-8 with TRBJ2-3, with 7 positions matching TRBD1. The junction had 10 bases not matched to a gene; V was cut back by 3 bases and J by 7 bases. CDR1 is SGHVS and CDR2 is FQNEAQ in the germline V gene. The CDR3 contains 15 residues. CDR3 sequence reads: CASSFVARQGHTQYF. The CDR3 coding sequence is TGTGCCAGCAGCTTCGTCGCCCGACAGGGCCATACGCAGTATTTT.

This clone has more than one count but fewer than ten. This chain uses TRBV6-5 with TRBJ1-6; TRBD1 matches at 8 bases. With V trimmed by 6 bases and J by 7 bases, 5 bases remained unmatched. There are 14 residues in the CDR3. CDR1 is MNHEY, CDR2 SVGAGI, per germline. The CDR3 protein is CASRRTGPNSPLHF. CDR3 nucleotide sequence: TGTGCCAGCAGGCGGACAGGGCCCAATTCACCCCTCCACTTT.

J is TRBJ1-2 and V is TRBV5-1; D call uncertain. V was pared by 4 bases and J by 7 bases, with 17 bases between. CDR1 and CDR2 (germline): SGHRS, YFSETQ. This CDR3 region has 14 residues. The CDR3 region has the DNA TGCGCCAGCAGCGCAGACCAACAGCCCCCTGGCTACACCTTC. Residues: CASSADQQPPGYTF.

J is TRBJ1-5 and V is TRBV5-1, with unresolved D. Germline loops: CDR1 SGHRS, CDR2 YFSETQ. Trimming took off 4 bases at V and 4 bases at J, with 9 bases between the two ends. The CDR3 spans 13 residues. As DNA, the CDR3 is TGCGCCAGCAGCGTCACGGGGAATCAGCCCCAGCATTTT. Translating it yields CASSVTGNQPQHF.

This clone was observed once. The rearrangement joins TRBV11-1 to TRBJ2-7; D is possibly TRBD1 (6 bases). Trimming stripped 5 bases from V and 6 bases from J, with 14 bases between. The CDR3 is 13 amino acids. In germline, CDR1 is SGHAT, CDR2 FQDESV (reference sequence). CDR3: CASSQIQGGEQYF. For the CDR3, the DNA is TGTGCCAGCAGCCAAATACAGGGCGGCGAGCAGTACTTC.